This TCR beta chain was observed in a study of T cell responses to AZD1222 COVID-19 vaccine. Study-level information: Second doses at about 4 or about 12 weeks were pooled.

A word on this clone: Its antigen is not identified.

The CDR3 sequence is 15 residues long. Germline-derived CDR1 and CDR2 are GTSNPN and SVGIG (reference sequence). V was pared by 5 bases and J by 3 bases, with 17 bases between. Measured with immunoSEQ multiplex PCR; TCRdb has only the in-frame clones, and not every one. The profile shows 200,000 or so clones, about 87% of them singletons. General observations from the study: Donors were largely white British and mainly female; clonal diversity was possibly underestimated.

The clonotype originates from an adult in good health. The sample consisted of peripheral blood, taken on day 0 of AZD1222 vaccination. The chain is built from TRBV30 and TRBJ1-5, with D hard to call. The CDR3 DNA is TGTGCCTGGGCCCCCCCTTTAGGGTTCAATCAGCCCCAGCATTTT. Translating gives CAWAPPLGFNQPQHF.